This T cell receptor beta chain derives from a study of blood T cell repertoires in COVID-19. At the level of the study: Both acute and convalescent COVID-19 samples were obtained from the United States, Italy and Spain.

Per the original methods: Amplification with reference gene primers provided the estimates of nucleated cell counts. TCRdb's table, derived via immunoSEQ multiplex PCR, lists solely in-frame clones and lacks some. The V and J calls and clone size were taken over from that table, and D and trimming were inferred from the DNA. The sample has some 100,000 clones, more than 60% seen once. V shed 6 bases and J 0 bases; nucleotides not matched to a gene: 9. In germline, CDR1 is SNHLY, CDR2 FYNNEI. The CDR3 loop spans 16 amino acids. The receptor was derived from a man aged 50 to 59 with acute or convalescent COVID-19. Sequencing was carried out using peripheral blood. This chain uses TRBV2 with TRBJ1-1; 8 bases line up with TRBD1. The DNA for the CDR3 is TGTGCCAGCAGAGCGAGCTCGGACAGGGTGAACACTGAAGCTTTCTTT. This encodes CASRASSDRVNTEAFF.